The sequence of this TCR beta chain was determined in a study of blood T cell repertoires in COVID-19. The CDR3 covers 13 residues. Per germline, CDR1 SGDLS and CDR2 YYNGEE. The junction had 3 bases not matched to a gene; V was cut back by 0 bases and J by 10 bases. Per the original data handling: For nucleated cells, counts were estimated from reference gene primer amplification. The table came from immunoSEQ multiplex PCR; TCRdb's copy has only in-frame clones and leaves some out. V, J and clone size derive from that table, while D and trimming were established from the DNA sequence. The profile shows 200,000 to 300,000 clones, roughly 86% of them singletons. In its sample, this clone was seen once.

Sequencing input: peripheral blood. This receptor was taken from a woman aged 60 to 75 with COVID-19, enrolled during active disease. The chain has TRBV9 and TRBJ1-1; 10 nucleotides match TRBD1. CDR3 residues: CASSVEGQGGAFF. The DNA of the CDR3 is TGTGCCAGCAGCGTAGAAGGACAGGGGGGAGCTTTCTTT.